The source of this TCR beta chain is a study of shared clonotypes between healthy human individuals. General study findings and limits: There were few donors, and this limited the genetic and exposure-history diversity represented.

Researchers partitioned CD4+ cells into CD45RA+ naive and CD45RA-negative memory subsets. A note on this clone: The antigen is not known. A much more abundant neighbour one base away suggests this may be a read error. Other DNA variants within this sample encode the same CDR3.

The germline V gene has CDR1 SGHAT and CDR2 FQNNGV. The CDR3 consists of 12 residues. Trimming took 0 bases from V and 5 from J, leaving 4 bases between them. Deep level was the assay's run setting. Each cell subset's genomic DNA was divided evenly among several immunoSEQ plates. The data were produced by immunoSEQ multiplex PCR, yet TCRdb's version contains in-frame clones alone and is incomplete. The sample comprises 850,000 to 1,200,000 clones, about 70% of which are singletons, and 1.5% rests with the top ten. Material: memory CD4+ T cells sorted from blood. Sample subset: CD45RA-negative fraction. The clonotype comes from a man aged 18 to 29 in good health. The chain employs TRBV11-2 and TRBJ1-2, with D unclear. The CDR3, as DNA: TGTGCCAGCAGCTTAGAAGGATATGGCTACACCTTC. It yields the protein CASSLEGYGYTF.